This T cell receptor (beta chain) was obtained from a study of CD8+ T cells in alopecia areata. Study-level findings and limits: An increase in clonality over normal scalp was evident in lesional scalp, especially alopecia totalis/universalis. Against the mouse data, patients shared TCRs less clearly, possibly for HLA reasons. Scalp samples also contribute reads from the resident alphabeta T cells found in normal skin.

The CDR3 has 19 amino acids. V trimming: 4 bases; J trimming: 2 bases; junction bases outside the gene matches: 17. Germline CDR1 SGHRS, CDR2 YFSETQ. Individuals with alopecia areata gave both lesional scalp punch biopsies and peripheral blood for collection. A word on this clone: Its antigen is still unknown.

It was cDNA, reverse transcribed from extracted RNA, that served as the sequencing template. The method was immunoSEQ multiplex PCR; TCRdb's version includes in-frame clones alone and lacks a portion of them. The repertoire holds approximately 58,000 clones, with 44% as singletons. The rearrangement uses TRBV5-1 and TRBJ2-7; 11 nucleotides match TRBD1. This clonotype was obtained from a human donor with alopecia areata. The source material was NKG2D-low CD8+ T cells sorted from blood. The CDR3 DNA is TGCGCCAGCAGCCAACCCTTACCTGGGGACAGGGGGACCACCTACGAGCAGTACTTC. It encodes CASSQPLPGDRGTTYEQYF. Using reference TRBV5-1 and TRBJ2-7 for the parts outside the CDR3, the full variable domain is KAGVTQTPRYLIKTRGQQVTLSCSPISGHRSVSWYQQTPGQGLQFLFEYFSETQRNKGNFPGRFSGRQFSNSRSEMNVSTLELGDSALYLCASSQPLPGDRGTTYEQYFGPGTRLTVT.